This paragraph covers one TCR beta chain sequence. The antigen remains undetermined. Healthy bone marrow donors made up the donors. This entry belongs to a study of cytomegalovirus exposure and HLA in healthy donors. The study's findings and limits: Some TCR beta chains (roughly 160 of them) were listed as cytomegalovirus-associated. Later, TCR association rates were found to vary by HLA locus, highest for DRB1 and lowest for HLA-C.

The PCR made use of 60 Vbeta and 13 Jbeta primers. Produced via immunoSEQ multiplex PCR; TCRdb's table is partial and in-frame only. This sample yields 100,000 to 150,000 clones, of which around three quarters are seen a single time; around 14% belongs to the top ten. The source is a woman aged 60-70 years in good health and CMV-seropositive. The sample taken for sequencing was PBMCs.

CDR3 region: CASSPLPGQNEQYF. Here the CDR3 DNA reads TGTGCCAGCAGCCCCCTACCGGGACAGAACGAGCAGTACTTC. V and J are TRBV9 and TRBJ2-7, with 7 bases aligning to TRBD1. CDR1 is SGDLS and CDR2 is YYNGEE in the germline V gene. The CDR3 runs to 14 residues. V gave up 4 bases and J gave up 5 bases; unmatched junction bases: 9. The full variable domain, in which reference TRBV9 and TRBJ2-7 provide the parts outside the CDR3, is DSGVTQTPKHLITATGQRVTLRCSPRSGDLSVYWYQQSLDQGLQFLIQYYNGEERAKGNILERFSAQQFPDLHSELNLSSLELGDSALYFCASSPLPGQNEQYFGPGTRLTVT.